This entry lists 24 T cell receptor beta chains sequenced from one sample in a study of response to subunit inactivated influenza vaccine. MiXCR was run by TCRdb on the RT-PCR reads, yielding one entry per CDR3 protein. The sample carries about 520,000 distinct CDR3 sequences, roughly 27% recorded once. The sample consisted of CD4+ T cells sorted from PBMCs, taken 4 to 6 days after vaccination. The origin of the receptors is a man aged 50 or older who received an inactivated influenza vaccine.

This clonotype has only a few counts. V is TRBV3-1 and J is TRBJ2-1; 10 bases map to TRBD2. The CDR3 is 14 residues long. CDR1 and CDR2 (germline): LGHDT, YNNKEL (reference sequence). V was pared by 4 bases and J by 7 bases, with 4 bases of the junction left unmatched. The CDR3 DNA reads TGTGCCAGCAGCCTCGGACTAGCGGAGAATGAGCAGTTCTTC. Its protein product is CASSLGLAENEQFF.

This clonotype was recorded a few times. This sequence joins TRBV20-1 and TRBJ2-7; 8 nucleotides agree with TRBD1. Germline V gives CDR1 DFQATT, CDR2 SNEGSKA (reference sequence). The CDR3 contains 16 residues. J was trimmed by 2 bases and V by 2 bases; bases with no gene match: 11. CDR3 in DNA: TGCAGTGCTAGACCAACAGGGGGTCTCTTCGCCTACGAGCAGTACTTC. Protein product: CSARPTGGLFAYEQYF.

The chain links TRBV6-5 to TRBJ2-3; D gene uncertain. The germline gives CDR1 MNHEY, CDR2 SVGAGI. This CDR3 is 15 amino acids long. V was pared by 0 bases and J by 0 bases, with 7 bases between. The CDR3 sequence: CASSYSDTSTDTQYF. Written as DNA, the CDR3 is TGTGCCAGCAGTTACTCCGACACCAGCACAGATACGCAGTATTTT.

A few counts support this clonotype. The CDR3 coding sequence is TGTGCCAGCAGCCAAGACTACTTACAAGAGACCCAGTACTTC. It specifies CASSQDYLQETQYF. The chain combines TRBV7-2 with TRBJ2-5; D is possibly TRBD2 (5 bases). The germline CDR1 and CDR2 sequences are SGHTA and FQGNSA. V lost 5 bases and J 2 bases, leaving 12 bases between the germline ends. The CDR3 runs 14 residues.

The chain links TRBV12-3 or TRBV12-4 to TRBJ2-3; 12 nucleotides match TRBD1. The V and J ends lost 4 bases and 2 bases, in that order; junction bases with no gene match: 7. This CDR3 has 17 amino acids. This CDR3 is CASSSRDRGQITDTQYF. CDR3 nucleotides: TGTGCCAGCAGTTCCCGGGACAGGGGGCAAATCACAGATACGCAGTATTTT.

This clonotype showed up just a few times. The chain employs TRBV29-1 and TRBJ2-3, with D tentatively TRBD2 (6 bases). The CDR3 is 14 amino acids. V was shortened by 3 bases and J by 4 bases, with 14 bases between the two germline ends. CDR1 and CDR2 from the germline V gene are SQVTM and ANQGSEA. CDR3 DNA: TGCAGCGTTGAGGACAAACTAGCTTCAGATACGCAGTATTTT. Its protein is CSVEDKLASDTQYF.

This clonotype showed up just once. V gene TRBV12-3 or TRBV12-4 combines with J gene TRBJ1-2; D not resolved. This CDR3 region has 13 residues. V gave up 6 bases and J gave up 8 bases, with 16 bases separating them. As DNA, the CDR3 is TGTGCCAGCAGCCCGACATCGGGCGTAGGCTACACCTTC. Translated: CASSPTSGVGYTF.

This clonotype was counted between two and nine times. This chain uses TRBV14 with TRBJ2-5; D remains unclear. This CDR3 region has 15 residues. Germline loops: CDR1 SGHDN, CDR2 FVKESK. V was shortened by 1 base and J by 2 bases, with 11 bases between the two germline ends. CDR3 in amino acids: CASSQGKHRQETQYF. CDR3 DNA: TGTGCCAGCAGCCAAGGAAAACACAGACAAGAGACCCAGTACTTC.

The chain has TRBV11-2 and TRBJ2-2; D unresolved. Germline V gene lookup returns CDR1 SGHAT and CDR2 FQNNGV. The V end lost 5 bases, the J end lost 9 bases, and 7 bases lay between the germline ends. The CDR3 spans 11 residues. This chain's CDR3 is CASSPLRELFF. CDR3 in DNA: TGTGCCAGCAGCCCCCTGAGGGAGCTGTTTTTT.

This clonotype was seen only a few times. CDR3 in DNA: TGTGCCACCTCGGGAGCGGGGCGATCGGGCACCGGGGAGCTGTTTTTT. It specifies CATSGAGRSGTGELFF. V usage is TRBV15 and J usage is TRBJ2-2, with 7 bases lining up with TRBD2. After removal of 8 bases from V and 4 bases from J, the junction contained 13 bases not matched to a gene. CDR1 is LNHNV, CDR2 YYDKDF, per germline (reference sequence). The CDR3 extends over 16 amino acids.

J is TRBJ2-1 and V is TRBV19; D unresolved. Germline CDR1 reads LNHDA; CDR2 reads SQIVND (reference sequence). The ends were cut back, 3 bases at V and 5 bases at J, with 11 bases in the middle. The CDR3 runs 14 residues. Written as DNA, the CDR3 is TGTGCCAGTAGTATGGCAGGCCACAACAATGAGCAGTTCTTC. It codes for CASSMAGHNNEQFF.

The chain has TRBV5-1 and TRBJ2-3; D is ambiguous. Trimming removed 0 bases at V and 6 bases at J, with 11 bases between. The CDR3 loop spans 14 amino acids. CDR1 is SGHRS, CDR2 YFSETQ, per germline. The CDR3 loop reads CASSLGSVVDTQYF. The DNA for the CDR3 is TGCGCCAGCAGCTTGGGGTCAGTTGTGGATACGCAGTATTTT.

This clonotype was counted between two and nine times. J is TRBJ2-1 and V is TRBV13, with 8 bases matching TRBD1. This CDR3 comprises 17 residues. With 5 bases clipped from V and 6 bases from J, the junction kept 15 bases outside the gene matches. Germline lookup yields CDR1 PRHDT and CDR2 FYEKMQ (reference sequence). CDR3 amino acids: CASSRRWGQVLGNEQFF. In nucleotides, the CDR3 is TGTGCCAGCAGCCGGCGTTGGGGACAGGTCTTGGGCAATGAGCAGTTCTTC.

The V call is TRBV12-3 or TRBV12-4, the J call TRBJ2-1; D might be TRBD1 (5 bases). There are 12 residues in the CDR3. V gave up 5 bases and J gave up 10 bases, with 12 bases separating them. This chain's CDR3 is CASSKQVREQFF. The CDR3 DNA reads TGTGCCAGCAGTAAACAGGTTCGGGAGCAGTTCTTC.

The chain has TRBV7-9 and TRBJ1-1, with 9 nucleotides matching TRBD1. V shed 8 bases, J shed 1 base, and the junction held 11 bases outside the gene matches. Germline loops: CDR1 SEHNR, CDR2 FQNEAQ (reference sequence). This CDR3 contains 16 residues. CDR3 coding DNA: TGTGCCAGCGTGGGCCCCGGGACAGGGTCGAACACTGAAGCTTTCTTT. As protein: CASVGPGTGSNTEAFF.

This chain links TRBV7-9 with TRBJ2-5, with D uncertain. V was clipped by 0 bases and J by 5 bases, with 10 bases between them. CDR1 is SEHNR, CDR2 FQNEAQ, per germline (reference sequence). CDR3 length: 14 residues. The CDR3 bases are TGTGCCAGCAGCTTAGCAGGGTTCTCGGAGACCCAGTACTTC. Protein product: CASSLAGFSETQYF.

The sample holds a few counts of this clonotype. The CDR3 reads CASSPYRARRYMNEQFF. For the CDR3, the DNA is TGTGCCAGCAGTCCGTACAGGGCACGGCGGTATATGAATGAGCAGTTCTTC. The chain has TRBV12-3 or TRBV12-4 and TRBJ2-1; D is perhaps TRBD1 (6 bases). Trimming pared 5 bases from V and 7 bases from J, leaving 24 bases between. This CDR3 has 17 amino acids.

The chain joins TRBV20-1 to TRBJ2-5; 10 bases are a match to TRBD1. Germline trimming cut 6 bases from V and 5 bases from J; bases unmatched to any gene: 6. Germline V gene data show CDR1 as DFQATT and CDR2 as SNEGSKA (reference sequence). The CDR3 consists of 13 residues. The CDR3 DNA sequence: TGCAGTGCCAAAGACAGGGGGCTTGAGACCCAGTACTTC. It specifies CSAKDRGLETQYF.

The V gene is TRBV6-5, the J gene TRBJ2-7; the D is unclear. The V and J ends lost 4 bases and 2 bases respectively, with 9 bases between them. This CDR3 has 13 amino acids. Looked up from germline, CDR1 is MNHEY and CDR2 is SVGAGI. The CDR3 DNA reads TGTGCCAGCAGTTCGGAACTGACCTACGAGCAGTACTTC. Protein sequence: CASSSELTYEQYF.

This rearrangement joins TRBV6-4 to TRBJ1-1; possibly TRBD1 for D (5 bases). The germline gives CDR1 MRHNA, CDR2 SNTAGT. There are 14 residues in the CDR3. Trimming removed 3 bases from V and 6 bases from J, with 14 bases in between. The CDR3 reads CASSEFSGSAEAFF. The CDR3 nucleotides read TGTGCCAGCAGTGAATTTTCAGGGAGCGCTGAAGCTTTCTTT.

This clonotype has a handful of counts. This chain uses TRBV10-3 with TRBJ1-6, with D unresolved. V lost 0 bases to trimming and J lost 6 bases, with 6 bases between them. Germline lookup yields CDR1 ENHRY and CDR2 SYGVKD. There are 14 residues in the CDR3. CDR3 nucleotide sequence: TGTGCCATCAGTGAGTCAGGGAGTAATTCACCCCTCCACTTT. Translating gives CAISESGSNSPLHF.

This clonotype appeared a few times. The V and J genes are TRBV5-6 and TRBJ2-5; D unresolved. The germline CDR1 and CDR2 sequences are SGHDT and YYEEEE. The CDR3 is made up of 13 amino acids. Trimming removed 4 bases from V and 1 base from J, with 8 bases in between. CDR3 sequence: CASSSTLQETQYF. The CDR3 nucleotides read TGTGCCAGCAGCAGTACCCTCCAAGAGACCCAGTACTTC. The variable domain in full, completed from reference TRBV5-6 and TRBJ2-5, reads DAGVTQSPTHLIKTRGQQVTLRCSPKSGHDTVSWYQQALGQGPQFIFQYYEEEERQRGNFPDRFSGHQFPNYSSELNVNALLLGDSALYLCASSSTLQETQYFGPGTRLLVL.

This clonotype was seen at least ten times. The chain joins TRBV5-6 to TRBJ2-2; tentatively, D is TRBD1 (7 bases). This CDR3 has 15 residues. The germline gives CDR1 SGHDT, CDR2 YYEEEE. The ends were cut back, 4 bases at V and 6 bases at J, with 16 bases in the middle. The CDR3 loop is CASSETGRRAGELFF. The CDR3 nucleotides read TGTGCCAGCAGCGAGACAGGGAGGAGGGCCGGGGAGCTGTTTTTT. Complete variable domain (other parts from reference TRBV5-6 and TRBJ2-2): DAGVTQSPTHLIKTRGQQVTLRCSPKSGHDTVSWYQQALGQGPQFIFQYYEEEERQRGNFPDRFSGHQFPNYSSELNVNALLLGDSALYLCASSETGRRAGELFFGEGSRLTVL.

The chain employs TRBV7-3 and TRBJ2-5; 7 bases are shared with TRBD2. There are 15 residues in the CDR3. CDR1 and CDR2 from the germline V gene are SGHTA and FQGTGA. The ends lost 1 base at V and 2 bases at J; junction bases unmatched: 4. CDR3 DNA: TGTGCCAGCAGCTTAAGGGGGGGGGTGCAAGAGACCCAGTACTTC. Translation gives CASSLRGGVQETQYF.